This T cell receptor beta chain was retrieved from a study of T cell changes during pregnancy in multiple sclerosis. Method: immunoSEQ multiplex PCR; TCRdb's copy keeps in-frame clones and lacks some. The sample has approximately 49,000 clones, approximately 92% seen once. V was trimmed by 0 bases and J by 7 bases, leaving 9 bases between them. The CDR3 runs to 14 residues. Per germline, CDR1 MNHNS and CDR2 SASEGT. The receptor's source is a female donor with multiple sclerosis, enrolled in a pregnancy study. The sample consisted of peripheral blood, taken after pregnancy. The J gene is TRBJ1-4, the V gene TRBV6-1, with D unresolved. CDR3 loop: CASSEATGFEKLFF. The CDR3 region has the DNA TGTGCCAGCAGTGAAGCGACGGGGTTTGAAAAACTGTTTTTT.